The clone carrying this T cell receptor (beta chain) is a singleton in its sample. Its antigen is not known. Researchers ran the PCR with 60 Vbeta and 13 Jbeta primers. The assay was immunoSEQ multiplex PCR, and TCRdb's table has in-frame clones only and misses some. The data show about 38,000 clones, 55% to 75% seen once. This entry comes from a study of cytomegalovirus exposure and HLA in healthy donors. The study, taken as a whole, reports: Later analysis associated a missense DCLRE1C variant with TCR beta V- and J-gene trimming. Within an earlier analysis, most TCR beta V segments proved productive either about 87% or about 30% of the time.

The sequence was collected from a man aged 50-60 years in good health and CMV-seropositive. Sequenced sample: PBMCs.

CDR3 nucleotide sequence: TGTGCCAGCAGCCACCCACAGGGGGCAGCGGGTGAGCAGTTCTTC. It translates to CASSHPQGAAGEQFF. The gene calls are TRBV7-2 and TRBJ2-1; 9 bases match TRBD1. This CDR3 comprises 15 residues. Germline loops: CDR1 SGHTA, CDR2 FQGNSA. With V trimmed by 5 bases and J by 9 bases, 11 bases remained unmatched. Based on the CDR3 plus reference TRBV7-2 and TRBJ2-1, the full variable domain is GAGVSQSPSNKVTEKGKDVELRCDPISGHTALYWYRQSLGQGLEFLIYFQGNSAPDKSGLPSDRFSAERTGGSVSTLTIQRTQQEDSAVYLCASSHPQGAAGEQFFGPGTRLTVL.